These 11 T cell receptor beta chains came from one sample sequenced in a study of esophageal squamous cell carcinoma under preoperative chemotherapy. Described time point: before preoperative PTX-NDP chemotherapy. TCRdb processed the PCR reads anew with MiXCR; each CDR3 protein has one entry. The table records approximately 30,000 distinct CDR3 sequences, less than 55% of them present only once. This material was collected from a patient given preoperative chemotherapy. These receptors all stem from a human donor with esophageal squamous cell carcinoma. The donor label of this sample is uncertain.

The CDR3 region has the DNA TGTGCCAGCAGTTTTGTCCGCGCCACCGGGGAGCTGTTTTTT. Residues: CASSFVRATGELFF. The rearrangement uses TRBV6-5 and TRBJ2-2; no firm D call. The CDR3 is made up of 14 amino acids. The V gene lost 4 bases and the J gene lost 4 bases, with 10 bases spanning the gap. CDR1 is MNHEY and CDR2 is SVGAGI in the germline V gene.

The sample holds a few counts of this clonotype. CDR3 sequence reads: CASSFTPPGQGGKQETQYF. The CDR3 nucleotides read TGTGCCAGCAGTTTTACCCCCCCGGGACAGGGTGGAAAGCAAGAGACCCAGTACTTC. The chain is built from TRBV27 and TRBJ2-5, with 9 bases aligning to TRBD1. After removal of 3 bases from V and 2 bases from J, the junction contained 16 bases not matched to a gene. Germline-derived CDR1 and CDR2 are MNHEY and SMNVEV (reference sequence). This CDR3 has 19 amino acids.

The table lists this clonotype with many counts. The rearrangement links TRBV6-1 to TRBJ1-4, with a possible D match to TRBD1 (5 bases). Trimming pared 7 bases from V and 5 bases from J, leaving 11 bases between. CDR3 length equals 13 residues. From germline, CDR1 is MNHNS and CDR2 SASEGT. For the CDR3, the DNA is TGTGCCAGCATCCGGGGCCAAAATGAAAAACTGTTTTTT. It specifies CASIRGQNEKLFF.

V usage is TRBV12-3 or TRBV12-4 and J usage is TRBJ2-5; D gene ambiguous. The CDR3 length is 15 residues. V dropped 3 bases and J dropped 11 bases, with 22 bases sitting between them. Written as DNA, the CDR3 is TGTGCCAGCAGTTTGGCGGTCGGACGAATAGATGAGCAGTACTTC. It yields the protein CASSLAVGRIDEQYF.

J is TRBJ2-5 and V is TRBV20-1; D remains unclear. CDR3 length: 18 amino acids. In germline, CDR1 is DFQATT, CDR2 SNEGSKA (reference sequence). V was trimmed by 4 bases and J by 2 bases, leaving 26 bases between them. The CDR3 is CSATPLGLPAVNQETQYF. Here the CDR3 DNA reads TGCAGTGCTACCCCTTTGGGCCTCCCCGCAGTCAATCAAGAGACCCAGTACTTC.

This clonotype was counted a few times. V gene TRBV7-9 combines with J gene TRBJ2-1; D is unclear. The DNA end lines up better with TRBJ2-7; the J call may be wrong. Germline V gives CDR1 SEHNR, CDR2 FQNEAQ (reference sequence). The CDR3 is 15 amino acids. DNA for the CDR3: TGTGCCAGCAGCTTAGGGGGTGTGGGTAGAGGCGAGCAGTACTTC. Translation gives CASSLGGVGRGEQYF.

In nucleotides, the CDR3 is TGTGCCAGCAGCCCGGGGTCGAGTGGCAAAGACACGCAGTACTTC. It is translated as CASSPGSSGKDTQYF. The genes are TRBV11-3 and TRBJ2-4; possible D gene TRBD2, 5 bases. Germline V gene sequence: CDR1 SGHNT, CDR2 YENEEA. Trimming shortened V by 5 bases and J by 13 bases, and 24 bases separated the two germline ends. CDR3 length: 15 residues.

The rearrangement links TRBV7-9 to TRBJ2-2; D unclear. V was clipped by 0 bases and J by 1 base, with 6 bases between them. CDR3 length: 15 amino acids. The germline CDR1 and CDR2 sequences are SEHNR and FQNEAQ (reference sequence). The CDR3 bases are TGTGCCAGCAGCTTAGCGGCAGGGAACACCGGGGAGCTGTTTTTT. It translates to CASSLAAGNTGELFF.

This clonotype appeared many times. The chain links TRBV6-1 to TRBJ1-1; maybe TRBD1 (5 bases). Germline assignment: CDR1 MNHNS and CDR2 SASEGT. There are 14 residues in the CDR3. V was shortened by 7 bases and J by 0 bases, with 12 bases between the two germline ends. CDR3 nucleotide sequence: TGTGCCAGCATTGGCGGGGCCATGAACACTGAAGCTTTCTTT. Protein: CASIGGAMNTEAFF.

To note about this clonotype: The junction differs from germline at one of its ends, possibly a read error. The chain has TRBV7-6 and TRBJ2-3; tentatively, D is TRBD2 (6 bases). Judging by the DNA end, TRBJ2-7 fits better; the J call may be wrong. The CDR3 is made up of 15 amino acids. Per germline, CDR1 SGHVS and CDR2 FNYEAQ. The CDR3 here is CGSSSGLRATNTQYF. CDR3 coding DNA: TGTGGCAGCAGCTCGGGACTGAGAGCCACAAATACGCAGTACTTC.

The chain uses TRBV7-9 and TRBJ2-5, with TRBD2 as a possible D gene (6 bases). The closer fit of TRBJ2-4 to the DNA end suggests the J call may be wrong. CDR1 and CDR2 (germline): SEHNR, FQNEAQ (reference sequence). The length of the CDR3 is 15 residues. The CDR3 DNA reads as TGTGCCAGGGGGCCTGGGCGGGGTGGCCAAAACATTCAGTACTTC. Residues: CARGPGRGGQNIQYF.